One TCR beta chain is described in this entry. Its antigen is unidentified. The CDR3 is made up of 13 amino acids. The ends lost 4 bases at V and 5 bases at J; junction bases unmatched: 1. Germline CDR1 LNHDA, CDR2 SQIVND (reference sequence). This sample was included in a study of beta chain features in type 1 diabetes. The investigators reverse transcribed all of the isolated RNA, so they sequenced expressed TCRB transcripts. Libraries were prepared by immunoSEQ multiplex PCR; TCRdb keeps only in-frame clonotypes and omits some of them. Of under 500,000 clones in the sample, approximately 28% are singletons; the top ten hold roughly 0.06%. General study points: In the patient group, naive, central memory and Treg TCRB repertoires seemed more alike than in the healthy donor group. When VDJ junctions were examined, type 1 diabetes patients showed fewer insertions and more deletions. The analysis here could not establish whether HLA type shapes TCRB rearrangement.

Input material: naive CD4+ T cells from blood. The TCR was taken from a man younger than 30 in good health. The chain employs TRBV19 and TRBJ2-5; 10 bases agree with TRBD1. CDR3 DNA: TGTGCCAGTAGTAAGGACAGGGGGGAGACCCAGTACTTC. This sequence encodes CASSKDRGETQYF.